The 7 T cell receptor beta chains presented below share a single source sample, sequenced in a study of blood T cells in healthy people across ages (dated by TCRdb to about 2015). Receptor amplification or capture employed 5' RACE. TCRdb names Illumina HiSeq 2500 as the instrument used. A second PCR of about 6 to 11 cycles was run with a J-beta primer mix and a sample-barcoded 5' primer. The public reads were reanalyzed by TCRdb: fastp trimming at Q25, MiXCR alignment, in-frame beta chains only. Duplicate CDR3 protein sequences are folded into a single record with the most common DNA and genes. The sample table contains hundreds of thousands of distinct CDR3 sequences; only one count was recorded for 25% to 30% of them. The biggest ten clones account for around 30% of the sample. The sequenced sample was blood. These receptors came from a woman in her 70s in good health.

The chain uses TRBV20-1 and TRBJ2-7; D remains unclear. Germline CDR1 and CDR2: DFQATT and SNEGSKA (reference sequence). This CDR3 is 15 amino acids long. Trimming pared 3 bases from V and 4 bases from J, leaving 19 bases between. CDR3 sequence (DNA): TGCAGTGCTAGGCCAATGGAGACATCAGTATACGAGCAGTACTTC. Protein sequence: CSARPMETSVYEQYF.

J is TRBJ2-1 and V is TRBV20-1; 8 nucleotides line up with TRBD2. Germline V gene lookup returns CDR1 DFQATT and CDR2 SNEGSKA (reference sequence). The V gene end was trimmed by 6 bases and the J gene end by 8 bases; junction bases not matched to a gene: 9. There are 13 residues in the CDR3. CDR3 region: CSAPAGAPHEQFF. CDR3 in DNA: TGCAGTGCACCAGCGGGAGCTCCCCATGAGCAGTTCTTC.

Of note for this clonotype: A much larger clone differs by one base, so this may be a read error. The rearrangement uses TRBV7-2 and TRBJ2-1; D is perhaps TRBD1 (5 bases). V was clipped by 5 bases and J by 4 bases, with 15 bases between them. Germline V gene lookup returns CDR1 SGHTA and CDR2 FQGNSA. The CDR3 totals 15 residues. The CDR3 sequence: CASSADSGPYNEQFF. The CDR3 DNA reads TGTGCCAGCAGCGCAGACAGTGGACCATACAATGAGCAGTTCTTC.

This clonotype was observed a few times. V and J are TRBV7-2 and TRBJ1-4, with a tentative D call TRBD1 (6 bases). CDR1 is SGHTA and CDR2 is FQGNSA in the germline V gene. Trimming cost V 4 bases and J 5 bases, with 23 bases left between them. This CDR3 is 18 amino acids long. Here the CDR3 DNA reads TGTGCCAGCAGCTCTGGGACACTTGAGGCGTGGGGAAATGAAAAACTGTTTTTT. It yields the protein CASSSGTLEAWGNEKLFF. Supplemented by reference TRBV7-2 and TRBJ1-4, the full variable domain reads GAGVSQSPSNKVTEKGKDVELRCDPISGHTALYWYRQSLGQGLEFLIYFQGNSAPDKSGLPSDRFSAERTGGSVSTLTIQRTQQEDSAVYLCASSSGTLEAWGNEKLFFGSGTQLSVL.

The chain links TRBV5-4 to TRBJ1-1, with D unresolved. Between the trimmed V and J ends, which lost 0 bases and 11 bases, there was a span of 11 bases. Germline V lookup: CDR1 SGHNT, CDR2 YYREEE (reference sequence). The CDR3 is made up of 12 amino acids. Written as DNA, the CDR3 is TGTGCCAGCAGCTTGGGGGTCGGTCGGGCTTTCTTT. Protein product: CASSLGVGRAFF. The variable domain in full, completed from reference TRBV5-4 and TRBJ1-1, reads ETGVTQSPTHLIKTRGQQVTLRCSSQSGHNTVSWYQQALGQGPQFIFQYYREEENGRGNFPPRFSGLQFPNYSSELNVNALELDDSALYLCASSLGVGRAFFGQGTRLTVV.

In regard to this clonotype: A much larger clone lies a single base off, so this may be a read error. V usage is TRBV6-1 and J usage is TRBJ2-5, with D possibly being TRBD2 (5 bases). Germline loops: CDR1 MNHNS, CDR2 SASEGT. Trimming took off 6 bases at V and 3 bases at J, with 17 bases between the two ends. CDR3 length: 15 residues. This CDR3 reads CASSKSTAEEETQYF. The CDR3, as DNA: TGTGCCAGCAGCAAAAGCACCGCGGAGGAAGAGACCCAGTACTTC.

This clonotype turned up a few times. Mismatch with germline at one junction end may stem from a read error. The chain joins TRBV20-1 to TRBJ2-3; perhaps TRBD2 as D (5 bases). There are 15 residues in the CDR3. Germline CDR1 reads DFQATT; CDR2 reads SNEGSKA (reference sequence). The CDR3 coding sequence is TGCGGTGCTAGAGGCGGACTCCGCCAGCCAGATACGCAGTATTTT. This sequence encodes CGARGGLRQPDTQYF.